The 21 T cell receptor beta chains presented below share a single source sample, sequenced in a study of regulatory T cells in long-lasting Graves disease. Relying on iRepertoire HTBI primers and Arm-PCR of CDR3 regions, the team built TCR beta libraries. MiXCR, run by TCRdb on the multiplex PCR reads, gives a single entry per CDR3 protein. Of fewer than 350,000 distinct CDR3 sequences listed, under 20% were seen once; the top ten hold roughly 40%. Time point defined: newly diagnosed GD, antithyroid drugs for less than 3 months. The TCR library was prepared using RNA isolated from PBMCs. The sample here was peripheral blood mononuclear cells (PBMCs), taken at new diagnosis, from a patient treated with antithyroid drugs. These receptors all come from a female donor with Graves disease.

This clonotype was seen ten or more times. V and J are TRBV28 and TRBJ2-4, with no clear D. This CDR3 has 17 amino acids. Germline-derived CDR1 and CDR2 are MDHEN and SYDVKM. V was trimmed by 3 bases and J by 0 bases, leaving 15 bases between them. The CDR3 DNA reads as TGTGCCAGCAGTTTCTCTTCCAGCCTTGAAGCCAAAAACATTCAGTACTTC. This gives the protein CASSFSSSLEAKNIQYF.

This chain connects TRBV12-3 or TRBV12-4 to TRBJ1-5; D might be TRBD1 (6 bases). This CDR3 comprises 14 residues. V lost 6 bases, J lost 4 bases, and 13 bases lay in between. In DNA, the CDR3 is TGTGCCAGCAGCAGATCGAGGGGGAATCAGCCCCAGCATTTT. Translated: CASSRSRGNQPQHF.

CDR3 loop: CASSLVEAGDTQYF. The CDR3 nucleotides are TGTGCCAGCAGCTTGGTGGAGGCGGGAGATACGCAGTATTTT. The V and J genes are TRBV5-4 and TRBJ2-3; perhaps TRBD2 as D (5 bases). CDR3 length: 14 amino acids. Trimming removed 0 bases at V and 5 bases at J, with 10 bases between. Per the germline V gene, CDR1 is SGHNT and CDR2 is YYREEE (reference sequence). The full variable domain, completed using reference TRBV5-4 and TRBJ2-3, is ETGVTQSPTHLIKTRGQQVTLRCSSQSGHNTVSWYQQALGQGPQFIFQYYREEENGRGNFPPRFSGLQFPNYSSELNVNALELDDSALYLCASSLVEAGDTQYFGPGTRLTVL.

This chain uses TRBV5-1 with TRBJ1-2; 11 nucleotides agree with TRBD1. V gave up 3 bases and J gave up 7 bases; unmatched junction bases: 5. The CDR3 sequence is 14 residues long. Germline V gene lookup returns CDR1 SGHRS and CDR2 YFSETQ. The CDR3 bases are TGCGCCAGCAGCTCATGGACAGGGGGCTTTGGCTACACCTTC. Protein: CASSSWTGGFGYTF. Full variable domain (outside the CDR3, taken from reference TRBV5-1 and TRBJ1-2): KAGVTQTPRYLIKTRGQQVTLSCSPISGHRSVSWYQQTPGQGLQFLFEYFSETQRNKGNFPGRFSGRQFSNSRSEMNVSTLELGDSALYLCASSSWTGGFGYTFGSGTRLTVV.

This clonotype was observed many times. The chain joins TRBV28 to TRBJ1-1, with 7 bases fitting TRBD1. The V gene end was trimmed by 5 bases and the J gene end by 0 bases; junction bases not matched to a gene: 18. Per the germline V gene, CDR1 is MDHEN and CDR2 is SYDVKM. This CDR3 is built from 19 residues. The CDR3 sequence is CASSPRWRRQGKMNTEAFF. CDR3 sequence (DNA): TGTGCCAGCAGTCCCCGATGGCGGCGACAGGGTAAAATGAACACTGAAGCTTTCTTT.

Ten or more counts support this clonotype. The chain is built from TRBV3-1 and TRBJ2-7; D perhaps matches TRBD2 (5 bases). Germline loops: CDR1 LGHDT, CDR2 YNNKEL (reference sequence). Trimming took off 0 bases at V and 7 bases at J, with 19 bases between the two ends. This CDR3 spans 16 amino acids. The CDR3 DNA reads TGTGCCAGCAGCCAAGACGGGGTCGGCGGCCTCGGAGAGCAGTACTTC. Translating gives CASSQDGVGGLGEQYF.

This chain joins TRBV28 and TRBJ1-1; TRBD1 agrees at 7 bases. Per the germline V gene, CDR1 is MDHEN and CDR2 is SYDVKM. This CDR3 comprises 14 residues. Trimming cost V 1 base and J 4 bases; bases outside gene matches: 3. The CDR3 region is CASSLSGGTTEAFF. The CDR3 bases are TGTGCCAGCAGTTTATCAGGGGGAACCACTGAAGCTTTCTTT.

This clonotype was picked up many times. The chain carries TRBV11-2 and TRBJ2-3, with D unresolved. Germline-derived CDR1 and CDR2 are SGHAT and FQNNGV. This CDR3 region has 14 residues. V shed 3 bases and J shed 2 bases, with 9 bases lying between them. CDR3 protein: CASSFGGTTDTQYF. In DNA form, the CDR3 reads TGTGCCAGCAGCTTTGGCGGCACCACAGATACGCAGTATTTT.

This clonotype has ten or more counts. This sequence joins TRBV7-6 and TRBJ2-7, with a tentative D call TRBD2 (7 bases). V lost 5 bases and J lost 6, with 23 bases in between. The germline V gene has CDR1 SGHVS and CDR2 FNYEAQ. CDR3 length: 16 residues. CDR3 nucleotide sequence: TGTGCCAGCAGCCCCGACGCGGGGGAGGGGGTCAGCGAGCAGTACTTC. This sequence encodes CASSPDAGEGVSEQYF.

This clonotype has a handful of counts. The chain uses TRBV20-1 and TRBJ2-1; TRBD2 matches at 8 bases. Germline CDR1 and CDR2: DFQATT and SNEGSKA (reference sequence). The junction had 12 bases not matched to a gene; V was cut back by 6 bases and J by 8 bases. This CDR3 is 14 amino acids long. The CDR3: CSAPRGGRWDEQFF. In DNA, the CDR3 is TGCAGTGCGCCACGCGGGGGGCGGTGGGATGAGCAGTTCTTC.

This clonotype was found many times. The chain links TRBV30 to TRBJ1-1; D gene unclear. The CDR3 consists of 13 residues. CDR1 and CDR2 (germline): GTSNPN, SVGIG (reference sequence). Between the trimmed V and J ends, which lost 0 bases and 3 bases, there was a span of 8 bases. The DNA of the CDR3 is TGTGCCTGGAGTGTAGAGGGTCACACTGAAGCTTTCTTT. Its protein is CAWSVEGHTEAFF.

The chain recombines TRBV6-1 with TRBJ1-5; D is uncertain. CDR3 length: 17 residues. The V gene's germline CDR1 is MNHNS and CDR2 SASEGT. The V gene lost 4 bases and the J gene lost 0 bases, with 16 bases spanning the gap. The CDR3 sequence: CASSVEESGYSNQPQHF. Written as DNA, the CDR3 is TGTGCCAGCAGTGTTGAGGAGTCGGGTTATAGCAATCAGCCCCAGCATTTT.

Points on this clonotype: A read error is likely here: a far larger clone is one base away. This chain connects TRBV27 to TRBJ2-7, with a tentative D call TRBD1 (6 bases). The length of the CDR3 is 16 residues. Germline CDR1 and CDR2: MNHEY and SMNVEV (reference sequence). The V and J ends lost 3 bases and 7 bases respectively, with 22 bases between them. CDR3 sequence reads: CASSLGHPVWFNEQYF. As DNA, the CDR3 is TGTGCCAGCAGTTTGGGACATCCGGTCTGGTTCAATGAGCAGTACTTC.

The CDR3 region has the DNA TGCAGCTCGACTAGCGGGAACTACAATGAGCAGTTCTTC. Translated: CSSTSGNYNEQFF. The rearrangement uses TRBV29-1 and TRBJ2-1, with TRBD2 matching over 11 bases. The CDR3 loop spans 13 amino acids. The V gene end was trimmed by 8 bases and the J gene end by 3 bases; junction bases not matched to a gene: 3. The germline gives CDR1 SQVTM, CDR2 ANQGSEA.

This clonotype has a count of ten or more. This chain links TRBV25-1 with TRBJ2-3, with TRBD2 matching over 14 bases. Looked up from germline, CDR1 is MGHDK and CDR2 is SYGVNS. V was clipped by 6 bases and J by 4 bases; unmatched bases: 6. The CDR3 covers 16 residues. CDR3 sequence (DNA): TGTGCCAGCAGGGGGGGACTAGCGGGAGATCCAGATACGCAGTATTTT. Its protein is CASRGGLAGDPDTQYF.

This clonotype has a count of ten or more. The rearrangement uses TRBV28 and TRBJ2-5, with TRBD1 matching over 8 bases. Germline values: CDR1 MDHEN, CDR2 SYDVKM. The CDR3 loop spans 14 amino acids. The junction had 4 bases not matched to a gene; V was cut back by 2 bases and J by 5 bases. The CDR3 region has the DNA TGTGCCAGCAGTTTACCAGGGGGCCGGGAGACCCAGTACTTC. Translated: CASSLPGGRETQYF.

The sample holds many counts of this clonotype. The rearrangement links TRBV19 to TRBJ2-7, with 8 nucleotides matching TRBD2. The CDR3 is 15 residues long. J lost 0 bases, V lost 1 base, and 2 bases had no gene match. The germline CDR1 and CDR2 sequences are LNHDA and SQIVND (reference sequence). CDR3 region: CASSIVAGSSYEQYF. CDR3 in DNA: TGTGCCAGTAGTATAGTAGCGGGAAGCTCCTACGAGCAGTACTTC. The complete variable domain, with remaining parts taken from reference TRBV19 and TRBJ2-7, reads DGGITQSPKYLFRKEGQNVTLSCEQNLNHDAMYWYRQDPGQGLRLIYYSQIVNDFQKGDIAEGYSVSREKKESFPLTVTSAQKNPTAFYLCASSIVAGSSYEQYFGPGTRLTVT.

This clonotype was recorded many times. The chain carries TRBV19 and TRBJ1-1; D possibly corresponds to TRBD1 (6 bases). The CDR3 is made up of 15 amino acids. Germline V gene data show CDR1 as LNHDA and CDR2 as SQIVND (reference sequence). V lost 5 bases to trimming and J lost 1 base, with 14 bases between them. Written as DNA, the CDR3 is TGTGCCAGTAGTCCTAAAACAGGGTCGAACACTGAAGCTTTCTTT. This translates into CASSPKTGSNTEAFF.

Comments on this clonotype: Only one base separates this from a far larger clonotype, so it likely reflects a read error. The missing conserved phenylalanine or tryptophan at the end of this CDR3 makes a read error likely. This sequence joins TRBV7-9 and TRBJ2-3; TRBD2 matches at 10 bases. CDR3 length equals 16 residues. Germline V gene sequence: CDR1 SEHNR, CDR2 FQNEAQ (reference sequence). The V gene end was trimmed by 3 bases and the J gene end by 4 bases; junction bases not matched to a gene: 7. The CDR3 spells CASSLGAGGTADTQYS. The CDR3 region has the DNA TGTGCCAGCAGCTTGGGAGCGGGAGGGACGGCAGATACGCAGTATTCT.

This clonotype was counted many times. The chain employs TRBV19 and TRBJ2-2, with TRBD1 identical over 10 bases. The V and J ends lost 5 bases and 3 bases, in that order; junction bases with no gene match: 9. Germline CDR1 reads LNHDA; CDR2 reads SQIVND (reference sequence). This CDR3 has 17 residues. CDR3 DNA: TGTGCCAGTAGTTTCGGGCGACAGGGGGCAGACACCGGGGAGCTGTTTTTT. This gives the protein CASSFGRQGADTGELFF.

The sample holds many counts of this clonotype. Here the CDR3 DNA reads TGTGCCAGCTCACCGTCAAGGAACTCTGGAAACACCATATATTTT. This gives the protein CASSPSRNSGNTIYF. The rearrangement uses TRBV18 and TRBJ1-3; D is unclear. The CDR3 covers 15 residues. The V gene lost 3 bases and the J gene lost 0 bases, with 9 bases spanning the gap. Germline V gene sequence: CDR1 KGHSH, CDR2 LQKENI.